This TCR beta chain was observed in a study of vaccination and CD4 T cells after COVID-19. Turning to the study itself: A vaccine, either BNT162b2 or mRNA-1273, was given to participants in two doses. Regarding the study as a whole: Of the reactive clones in convalescent patients, a median about 90% showed up only post-vaccination.

This CDR3 region has 17 residues. Trimming shortened V by 4 bases and J by 0 bases, and 17 bases separated the two germline ends. Germline values: CDR1 SGHNT, CDR2 YYREEE (reference sequence). The treatment is: approximately 10-day PBMC culture with coronavirus spike peptide pools or control peptides (ViraFEST assay). CD4+ T cells that came from the unexposed donor were collected before the COVID-19 pandemic (2011-2018). ViraFEST sequenced TCRs after peptide-pool expansion of antigen-specific T cells. PBMCs were cultured at around 2 million per well with 10 IU/ml IL-2 and around 10 ug/ml peptide pools. Oncomine TCR Beta short-read sequencing was applied to DNA from cultured CD4+ T cells. Each CDR3 protein is one row after TCRdb ran MiXCR on the PCR reads. This table holds around 7,800 distinct CDR3 sequences, 50% to 65% found once. For this clonotype: Its antigen is currently unknown.

This TCR derives from a human donor in good health. The specimen sequenced was CD4+ T cells from blood, cultured in vitro. This chain connects TRBV5-4 to TRBJ2-1; the D call may be TRBD1 or TRBD2 (7 bases each). As DNA, the CDR3 is TGTGCCAGCAGCAATCCCGGCAGGGGGGGCTCCTACAATGAGCAGTTCTTC. Protein product: CASSNPGRGGSYNEQFF.